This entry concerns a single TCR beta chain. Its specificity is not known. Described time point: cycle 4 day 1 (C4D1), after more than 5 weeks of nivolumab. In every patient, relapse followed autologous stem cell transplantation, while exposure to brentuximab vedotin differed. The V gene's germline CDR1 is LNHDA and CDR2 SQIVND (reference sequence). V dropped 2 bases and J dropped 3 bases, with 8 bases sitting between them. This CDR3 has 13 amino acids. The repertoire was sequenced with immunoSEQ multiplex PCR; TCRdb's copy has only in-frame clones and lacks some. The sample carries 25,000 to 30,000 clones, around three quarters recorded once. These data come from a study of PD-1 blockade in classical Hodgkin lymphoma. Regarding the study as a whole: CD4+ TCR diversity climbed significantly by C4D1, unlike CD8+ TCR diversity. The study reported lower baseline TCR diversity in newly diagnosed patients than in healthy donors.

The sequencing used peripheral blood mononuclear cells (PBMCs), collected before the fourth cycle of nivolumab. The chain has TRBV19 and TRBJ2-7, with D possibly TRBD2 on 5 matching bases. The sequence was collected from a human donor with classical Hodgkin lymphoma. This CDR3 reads CASSIQRDYEQYF. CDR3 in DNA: TGTGCCAGTAGTATACAGAGGGACTACGAGCAGTACTTC.